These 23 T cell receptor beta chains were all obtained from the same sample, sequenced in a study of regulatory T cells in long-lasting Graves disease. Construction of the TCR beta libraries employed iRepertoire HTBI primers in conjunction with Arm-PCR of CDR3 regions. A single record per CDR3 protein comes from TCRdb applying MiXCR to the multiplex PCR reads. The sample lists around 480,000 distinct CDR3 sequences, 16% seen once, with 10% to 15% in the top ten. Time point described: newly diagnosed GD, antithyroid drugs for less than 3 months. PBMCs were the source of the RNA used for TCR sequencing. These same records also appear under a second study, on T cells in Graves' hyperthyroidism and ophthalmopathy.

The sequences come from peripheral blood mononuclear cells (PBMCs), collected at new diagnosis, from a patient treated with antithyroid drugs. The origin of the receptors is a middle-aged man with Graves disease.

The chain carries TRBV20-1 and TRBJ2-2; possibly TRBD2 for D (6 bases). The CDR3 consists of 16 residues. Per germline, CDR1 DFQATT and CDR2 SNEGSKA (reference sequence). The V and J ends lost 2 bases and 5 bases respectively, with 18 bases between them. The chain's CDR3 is CSARPPAGPQTGELFF. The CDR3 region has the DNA TGCAGTGCTAGACCTCCGGCGGGGCCGCAAACCGGGGAGCTGTTTTTT.

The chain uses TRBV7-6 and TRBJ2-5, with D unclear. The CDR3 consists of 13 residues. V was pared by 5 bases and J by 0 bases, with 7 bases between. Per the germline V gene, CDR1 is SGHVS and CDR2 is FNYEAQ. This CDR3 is CASSPPYQETQYF. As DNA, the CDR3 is TGTGCCAGCAGCCCCCCGTACCAAGAGACCCAGTACTTC. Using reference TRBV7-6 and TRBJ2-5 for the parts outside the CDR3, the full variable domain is GAGVSQSPRYKVTKRGQDVALRCDPISGHVSLYWYRQALGQGPEFLTYFNYEAQQDKSGLPNDRFSAERPEGSISTLTIQRTEQRDSAMYRCASSPPYQETQYFGPGTRLLVL.

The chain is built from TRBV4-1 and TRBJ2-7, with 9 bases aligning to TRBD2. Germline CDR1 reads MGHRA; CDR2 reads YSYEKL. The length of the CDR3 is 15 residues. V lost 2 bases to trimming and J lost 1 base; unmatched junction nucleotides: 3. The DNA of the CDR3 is TGCGCCAGCAGCCAACTAGCGGGACCTTCCTACGAGCAGTACTTC. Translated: CASSQLAGPSYEQYF.

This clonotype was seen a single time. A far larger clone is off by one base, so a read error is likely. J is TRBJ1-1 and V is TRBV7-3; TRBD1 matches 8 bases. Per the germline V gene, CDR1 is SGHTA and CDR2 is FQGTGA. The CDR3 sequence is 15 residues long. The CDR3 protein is CASSGTGLMNAEAFF. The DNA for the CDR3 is TGTGCCAGCAGTGGGACAGGTTTAATGAACGCTGAAGCTTTCTTT.

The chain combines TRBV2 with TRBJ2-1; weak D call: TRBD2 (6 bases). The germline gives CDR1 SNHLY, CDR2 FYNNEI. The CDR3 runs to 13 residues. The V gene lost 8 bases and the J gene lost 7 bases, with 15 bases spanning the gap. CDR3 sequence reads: CASGRLGPNEQFF. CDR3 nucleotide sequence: TGTGCCAGCGGACGACTAGGGCCGAATGAGCAGTTCTTC.

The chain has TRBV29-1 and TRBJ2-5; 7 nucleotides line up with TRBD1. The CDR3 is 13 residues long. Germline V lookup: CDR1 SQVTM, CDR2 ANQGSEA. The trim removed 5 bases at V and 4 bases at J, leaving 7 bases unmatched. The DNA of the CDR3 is TGCAGCGTTAAAAGGGGGCACGGAGAGACCCAGTACTTC. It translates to CSVKRGHGETQYF.

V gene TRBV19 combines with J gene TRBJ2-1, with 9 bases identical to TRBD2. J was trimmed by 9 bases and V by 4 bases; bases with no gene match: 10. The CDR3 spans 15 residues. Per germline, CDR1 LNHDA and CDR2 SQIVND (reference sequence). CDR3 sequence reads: CASSTQAGGQREQFF. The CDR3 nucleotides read TGTGCCAGTAGTACTCAAGCGGGAGGACAACGTGAGCAGTTCTTC.

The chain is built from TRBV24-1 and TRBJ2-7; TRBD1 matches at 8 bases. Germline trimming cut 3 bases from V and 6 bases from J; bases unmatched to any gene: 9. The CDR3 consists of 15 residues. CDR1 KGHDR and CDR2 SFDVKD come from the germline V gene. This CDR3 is CATSDLTGETSEQYF. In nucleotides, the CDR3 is TGTGCCACCAGTGATCTGACAGGGGAAACATCCGAGCAGTACTTC.

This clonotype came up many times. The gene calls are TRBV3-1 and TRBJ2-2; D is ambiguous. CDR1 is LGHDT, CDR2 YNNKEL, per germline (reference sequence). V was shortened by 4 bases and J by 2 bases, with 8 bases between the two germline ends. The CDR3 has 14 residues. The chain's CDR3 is CASSPHSNTGELFF. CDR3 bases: TGTGCCAGCAGCCCACATTCCAACACCGGGGAGCTGTTTTTT.

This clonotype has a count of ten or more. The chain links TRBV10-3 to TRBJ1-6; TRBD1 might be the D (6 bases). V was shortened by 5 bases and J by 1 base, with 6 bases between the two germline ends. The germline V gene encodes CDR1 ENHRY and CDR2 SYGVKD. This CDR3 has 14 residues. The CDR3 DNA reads TGTGCCATCAGTCAGGGGTCCTATAATTCACCCCTCCACTTT. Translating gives CAISQGSYNSPLHF.

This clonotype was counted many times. The CDR3 nucleotides read TGTGCCAGCAGACCGGCAGCTAACACCGGGGAGCTGTTTTTT. Encoded protein: CASRPAANTGELFF. The J gene is TRBJ2-2, the V gene TRBV6-1; D unresolved. V lost 6 bases, J lost 2 bases, and 10 bases lay in between. The length of the CDR3 is 14 residues. Germline CDR1 and CDR2: MNHNS and SASEGT.

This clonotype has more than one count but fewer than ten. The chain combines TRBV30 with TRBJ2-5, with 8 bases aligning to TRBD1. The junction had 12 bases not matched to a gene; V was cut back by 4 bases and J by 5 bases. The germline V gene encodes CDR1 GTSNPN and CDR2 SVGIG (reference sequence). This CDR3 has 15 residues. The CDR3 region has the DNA TGTGCCTGGAATAAACAGGGGGGACTCTTGGAGACCCAGTACTTC. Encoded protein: CAWNKQGGLLETQYF.

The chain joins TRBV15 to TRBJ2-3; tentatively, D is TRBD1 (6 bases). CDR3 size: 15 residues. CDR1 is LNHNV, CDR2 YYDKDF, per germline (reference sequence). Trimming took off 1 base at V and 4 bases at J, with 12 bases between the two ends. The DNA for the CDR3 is TGTGCCACCAGCAGAGGCACAGGGAAGGCAGATACGCAGTATTTT. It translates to CATSRGTGKADTQYF.

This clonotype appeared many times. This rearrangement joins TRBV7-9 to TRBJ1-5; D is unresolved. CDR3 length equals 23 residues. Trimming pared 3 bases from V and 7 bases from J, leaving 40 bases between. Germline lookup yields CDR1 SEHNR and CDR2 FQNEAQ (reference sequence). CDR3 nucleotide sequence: TGTGCCAGCAGCTTCGGTCAGGTGGGTTTCTCCGATGAAGCCGGGGTTCAGGAACAGCCCCAGCATTTT. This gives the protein CASSFGQVGFSDEAGVQEQPQHF.

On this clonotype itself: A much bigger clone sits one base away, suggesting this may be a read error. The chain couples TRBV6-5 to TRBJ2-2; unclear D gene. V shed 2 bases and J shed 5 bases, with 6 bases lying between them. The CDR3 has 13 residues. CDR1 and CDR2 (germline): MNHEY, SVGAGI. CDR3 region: CASSYPGTGELFF. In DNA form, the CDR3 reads TGTGCCAGCAGTTACCCCGGAACCGGGGAGCTGTTTTTT.

The DNA of the CDR3 is TGTGCCAGCAGCTTGCAGGGAATCGATGAAAAACTGTTTTTT. The encoded protein is CASSLQGIDEKLFF. The J gene is TRBJ1-4, the V gene TRBV7-9, with D possibly matching TRBD1 (5 bases). Trimming left V 3 bases short and J 6 bases short, with 11 bases between. Germline V gene sequence: CDR1 SEHNR, CDR2 FQNEAQ (reference sequence). This CDR3 spans 14 amino acids.

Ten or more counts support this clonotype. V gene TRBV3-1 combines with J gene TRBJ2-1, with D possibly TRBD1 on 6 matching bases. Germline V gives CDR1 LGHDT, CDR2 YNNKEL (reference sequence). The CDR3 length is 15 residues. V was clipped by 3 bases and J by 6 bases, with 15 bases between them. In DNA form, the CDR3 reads TGTGCCAGCAGCCACCCCACCGACAGGTCCAATGAGCAGTTCTTC. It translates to CASSHPTDRSNEQFF.

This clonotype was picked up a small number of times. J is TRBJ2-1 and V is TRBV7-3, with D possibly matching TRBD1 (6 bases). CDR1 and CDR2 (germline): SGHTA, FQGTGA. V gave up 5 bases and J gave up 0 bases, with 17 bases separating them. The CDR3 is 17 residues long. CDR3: CASSPLARGSSYNEQFF. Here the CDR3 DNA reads TGTGCCAGCAGCCCCCTCGCAAGGGGGAGCTCCTACAATGAGCAGTTCTTC.

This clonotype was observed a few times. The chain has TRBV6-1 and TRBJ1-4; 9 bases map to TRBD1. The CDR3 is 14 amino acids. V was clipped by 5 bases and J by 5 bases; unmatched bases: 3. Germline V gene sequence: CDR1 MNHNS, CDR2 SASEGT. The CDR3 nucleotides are TGTGCCAGCAGTCCGGACAGGGGAAATGAAAAACTGTTTTTT. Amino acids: CASSPDRGNEKLFF.

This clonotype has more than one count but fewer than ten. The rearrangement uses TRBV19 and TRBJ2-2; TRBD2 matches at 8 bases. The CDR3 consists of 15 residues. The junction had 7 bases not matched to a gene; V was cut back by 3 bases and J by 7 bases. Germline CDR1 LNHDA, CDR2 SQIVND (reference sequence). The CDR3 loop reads CASSITGGGHGELFF. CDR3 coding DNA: TGTGCCAGTAGTATTACGGGGGGGGGCCACGGGGAGCTGTTTTTT.

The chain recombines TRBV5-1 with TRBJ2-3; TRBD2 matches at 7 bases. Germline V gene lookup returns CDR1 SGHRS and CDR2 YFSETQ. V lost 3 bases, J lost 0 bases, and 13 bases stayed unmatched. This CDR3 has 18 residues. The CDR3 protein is CASSYLAGGPPSTDTQYF. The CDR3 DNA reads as TGCGCCAGCAGCTACTTAGCGGGCGGCCCCCCCAGCACAGATACGCAGTATTTT. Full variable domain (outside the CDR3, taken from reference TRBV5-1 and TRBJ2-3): KAGVTQTPRYLIKTRGQQVTLSCSPISGHRSVSWYQQTPGQGLQFLFEYFSETQRNKGNFPGRFSGRQFSNSRSEMNVSTLELGDSALYLCASSYLAGGPPSTDTQYFGPGTRLTVL.

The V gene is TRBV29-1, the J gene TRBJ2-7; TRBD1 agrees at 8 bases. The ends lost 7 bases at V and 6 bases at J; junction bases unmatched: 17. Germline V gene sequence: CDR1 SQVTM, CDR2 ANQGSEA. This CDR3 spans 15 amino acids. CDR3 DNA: TGCAGCGGGAAAATGATGACAGGGGTGGATGTCGAGCAGTACTTC. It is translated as CSGKMMTGVDVEQYF.

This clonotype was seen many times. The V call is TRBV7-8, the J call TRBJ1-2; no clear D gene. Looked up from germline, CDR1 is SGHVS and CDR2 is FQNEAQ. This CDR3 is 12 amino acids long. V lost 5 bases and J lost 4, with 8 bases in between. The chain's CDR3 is CASSMDFYGYTF. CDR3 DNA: TGTGCCAGCAGCATGGACTTCTATGGCTACACCTTC.